These 27 T cell receptor beta chains came from one sample sequenced in a study of human T cells and chemical hapten exposure. The time point is: patch test 1, 2 weeks after DPC sensitization. Sample treatment: therapeutic diphenylcyclopropenone sensitization with weekly scalp DPC. TCRdb re-called the RACE reads through MiXCR, storing one row per CDR3 protein. The sample shows about 120,000 distinct CDR3 sequences, about an eighth of them seen only once. This specimen consisted of whole blood, obtained in connection with sensitization to the hapten diphenylcyclopropenone (DPC). These receptors all come from a woman in her 50s with alopecia areata. Some clones in this sample may be carry-over from other donors' samples.

At least ten counts were recorded for this clonotype. The rearrangement uses TRBV28 and TRBJ2-7, with D perhaps TRBD1 (6 bases). CDR1 MDHEN and CDR2 SYDVKM come from the germline V gene. The CDR3 has 11 residues. V lost 6 bases and J 8 bases, leaving 11 bases between the germline ends. This chain's CDR3 is CASSLGAQQYF. CDR3 bases: TGTGCCAGCAGCTTGGGGGCCCAGCAGTACTTC.

There are many counts of this clonotype. The genes are TRBV3-1 and TRBJ1-6, with D possibly being TRBD1 (5 bases). Germline V gene data show CDR1 as LGHDT and CDR2 as YNNKEL (reference sequence). The CDR3 totals 14 residues. The V gene lost 0 bases and the J gene lost 12 bases, with 12 bases spanning the gap. CDR3 sequence reads: CASSQDSWQGPLHF. The CDR3 DNA reads as TGTGCCAGCAGCCAAGACAGTTGGCAGGGACCCCTCCACTTT.

This clonotype was detected many times. The chain couples TRBV5-1 to TRBJ1-2; 11 bases match TRBD1. Germline V gene lookup returns CDR1 SGHRS and CDR2 YFSETQ. J was trimmed by 3 bases and V by 0 bases; bases with no gene match: 19. There are 21 residues in the CDR3. CDR3 in DNA: TGCGCCAGCAGCTTGGCCCCACTAACCTCGGACAGGGGGCGAAGGGACTATGGCTACACCTTC. This codes for CASSLAPLTSDRGRRDYGYTF.

At least ten counts were recorded for this clonotype. The chain is built from TRBV20-1 and TRBJ2-3; D ambiguous. This CDR3 is built from 11 residues. From germline, CDR1 is DFQATT and CDR2 SNEGSKA (reference sequence). V shed 3 bases and J shed 6 bases, with 7 bases lying between them. CDR3 nucleotide sequence: TGCAGTGCTAGCAAACAGGATACGCAGTATTTT. Translation gives CSASKQDTQYF.

This clonotype was recorded at least ten times. The chain joins TRBV11-2 to TRBJ1-4; D not resolved. The CDR3 is made up of 17 amino acids. CDR1 SGHAT and CDR2 FQNNGV come from the germline V gene. Trimming took off 4 bases at V and 0 bases at J, with 15 bases between the two ends. CDR3 loop: CASSSEPNGATNEKLFF. CDR3 nucleotide sequence: TGTGCCAGCAGCTCCGAACCCAACGGTGCAACTAATGAAAAACTGTTTTTT.

This clonotype was counted between two and nine times. The genes are TRBV6-6 and TRBJ1-5; D not certain. From germline, CDR1 is MNHNY and CDR2 SVGAGI (reference sequence). CDR3 length: 16 residues. V gave up 2 bases and J gave up 0 bases, with 11 bases separating them. The CDR3 DNA sequence: TGTGCCAGCAGTTACGGCCAGACCTATAGCAATCAGCCCCAGCATTTT. It codes for CASSYGQTYSNQPQHF.

This clonotype was seen a handful of times. The chain employs TRBV20-1 and TRBJ1-1; D is uncertain. V was cut by 0 bases and J by 10 bases, with 18 bases left in between. The germline V gene encodes CDR1 DFQATT and CDR2 SNEGSKA (reference sequence). CDR3 length equals 14 residues. The CDR3 loop is CSARDTANLSTAFF. The CDR3 coding sequence is TGCAGTGCTAGAGATACCGCGAATCTATCGACAGCTTTCTTT.

This clonotype has at least ten counts. The chain has TRBV6-2 or TRBV6-3 and TRBJ2-7, with TRBD1 matching 8 bases. Trimming took 2 bases from V and 3 from J; bases not matched to a gene: 9. Germline V gene lookup returns CDR1 MNHEY and CDR2 SVGEGT. This CDR3 region has 16 residues. The CDR3 is CASSYGPGTGVYEQYF. CDR3 sequence (DNA): TGTGCCAGCAGTTACGGTCCCGGGACAGGAGTCTACGAGCAGTACTTC.

The chain couples TRBV6-1 to TRBJ2-7; D may be TRBD2 (5 bases). Trimming removed 1 base at V and 2 bases at J, with 9 bases between. The germline V gene encodes CDR1 MNHNS and CDR2 SASEGT. The CDR3 contains 14 residues. The CDR3, as DNA: TGTGCCAGCAGTGAAGGCGGGTCTACCTACGAGCAGTACTTC. Translating it yields CASSEGGSTYEQYF.

The V and J genes are TRBV20-1 and TRBJ2-4; 9 bases align to TRBD1. There are 15 residues in the CDR3. Germline V lookup: CDR1 DFQATT, CDR2 SNEGSKA (reference sequence). Trimming cost V 4 bases and J 4 bases; bases outside gene matches: 8. The CDR3 protein is CSAMPGTGLKNIQYF. Here the CDR3 DNA reads TGCAGTGCTATGCCCGGGACAGGGCTGAAAAACATTCAGTACTTC.

With regard to this clonotype: Germline and junction disagree at one end, which may indicate a read error. The chain links TRBV29-1 to TRBJ2-5, with 8 bases lining up with TRBD2. Germline CDR1 is SQVTM and CDR2 is ANQGSEA. This CDR3 has 10 amino acids. The CDR3 sequence: CSVVGTSWSF. The CDR3, as DNA: TGCAGCGTTGTCGGGACTAGTTGGTCCTTC.

The table lists this clonotype with many counts. The chain combines TRBV6-5 with TRBJ2-7; a weak D match, TRBD1 (5 bases). The V gene lost 7 bases and the J gene lost 8 bases, with 12 bases spanning the gap. CDR3 length: 11 residues. Germline loops: CDR1 MNHEY, CDR2 SVGAGI. The CDR3 here is CASIAGYKQYF. In nucleotides, the CDR3 is TGTGCCAGCATAGCAGGGTATAAGCAGTACTTC.

Points on this clonotype: This could be a read error, since a much larger clone is one nucleotide away. This chain connects TRBV27 to TRBJ2-2; 11 bases agree with TRBD2. The CDR3 spans 18 residues. Germline V gene lookup returns CDR1 MNHEY and CDR2 SMNVEV (reference sequence). The CDR3 bases are TGTGCCAGCAGTTTTATTTCGGGGACTAGCGGTAACATCGGGGAGCTGTTTTTT. It is translated as CASSFISGTSGNIGELFF.

V usage is TRBV10-2 and J usage is TRBJ1-1; 7 nucleotides line up with TRBD1. V lost 6 bases and J lost 1; bases outside the gene matches: 2. Germline CDR1 is WSHSY and CDR2 is SAAADI. The CDR3 is 13 amino acids. This CDR3 reads CASRTGRNTEAFF. The CDR3 bases are TGCGCCAGCAGGACAGGGAGGAACACTGAAGCTTTCTTT.

V and J are TRBV7-9 and TRBJ2-7; a weak D match, TRBD2 (6 bases). Trimming shortened V by 3 bases and J by 3 bases, and 21 bases separated the two germline ends. Germline V lookup: CDR1 SEHNR, CDR2 FQNEAQ (reference sequence). This CDR3 comprises 17 residues. CDR3: CASSFPQGQGGVYEQYF. DNA of the CDR3: TGTGCCAGCAGCTTCCCCCAAGGGCAGGGAGGAGTCTACGAGCAGTACTTC. Based on the CDR3 plus reference TRBV7-9 and TRBJ2-7, the full variable domain is DTGVSQNPRHKITKRGQNVTFRCDPISEHNRLYWYRQTLGQGPEFLTYFQNEAQLEKSRLLSDRFSAERPKGSFSTLEIQRTEQGDSAMYLCASSFPQGQGGVYEQYFGPGTRLTVT.

This clonotype was recorded at least ten times. The chain employs TRBV12-3 or TRBV12-4 and TRBJ2-3; 9 bases line up with TRBD1. Trimming took 6 bases from V and 2 from J; bases not matched to a gene: 6. The CDR3 is 15 amino acids. The CDR3 is CASSTGQGNTDTQYF. The CDR3 nucleotides read TGTGCCAGCAGCACGGGACAGGGTAACACAGATACGCAGTATTTT.

This chain uses TRBV5-6 with TRBJ2-3; 7 positions match TRBD2. Germline V gives CDR1 SGHDT, CDR2 YYEEEE. J gave up 0 bases and V 4 bases, and 11 bases lay outside the gene matches. The CDR3 extends over 17 amino acids. In DNA, the CDR3 is TGTGCCAGCAGCATGCCACTAGCGCTACGTAGCACAGATACGCAGTATTTT. Translating it yields CASSMPLALRSTDTQYF.

In this sample, this clonotype turned up a few times. CDR3 in amino acids: CASSPTGDFNYGYTF. The CDR3, as DNA: TGTGCCAGCAGCCCCACAGGCGATTTTAACTATGGCTACACCTTC. The chain joins TRBV4-2 to TRBJ1-2, with D perhaps TRBD1 (5 bases). The V end lost 4 bases, the J end lost 1 base, and 13 bases lay between the germline ends. The CDR3 is 15 amino acids. Germline CDR1 is LGHNA and CDR2 is YNFKEQ.

This clonotype occurred a few times. The chain couples TRBV7-2 to TRBJ2-6; D might be TRBD1 (5 bases). The CDR3 is 15 residues long. V lost 1 base and J 4 bases, leaving 8 bases between the germline ends. Germline values: CDR1 SGHTA, CDR2 FQGNSA. The CDR3 DNA follows: TGTGCCAGCAGCTTAGAGGGGCTAGGGGCCAACGTCCTGACTTTC. It is translated as CASSLEGLGANVLTF.

V gene TRBV6-6 combines with J gene TRBJ1-6; D is perhaps TRBD1 (5 bases). CDR1 and CDR2 (germline): MNHNY, SVGAGI (reference sequence). Trimming pared 6 bases from V and 7 bases from J, leaving 19 bases between. The CDR3 is 16 amino acids. In nucleotides, the CDR3 is TGTGCCAGCAGGGCTAACAGGATAATAACAAATTCACCCCTCCACTTT. The encoded protein is CASRANRIITNSPLHF.

This clonotype was seen many times. This chain uses TRBV5-4 with TRBJ2-3; 12 nucleotides match TRBD2. CDR1 and CDR2 (germline): SGHNT, YYREEE (reference sequence). V lost 4 bases to trimming and J lost 2 bases; unmatched junction nucleotides: 5. The CDR3 loop spans 16 amino acids. CDR3 amino acids: CASSPRLAGDTDTQYF. The DNA for the CDR3 is TGTGCCAGCAGCCCCAGACTAGCGGGGGACACAGATACGCAGTATTTT.

The chain recombines TRBV28 with TRBJ1-1, with D possibly being TRBD1 (5 bases). V was trimmed by 7 bases and J by 8 bases, leaving 11 bases between them. This CDR3 has 11 amino acids. Germline values: CDR1 MDHEN, CDR2 SYDVKM. CDR3 nucleotides: TGTGCCAGCACCGGGGGAGGGGAAGCTTTCTTT. It yields the protein CASTGGGEAFF.

This clonotype was recorded many times. The rearrangement links TRBV7-7 to TRBJ2-1, with 8 bases fitting TRBD2. After removal of 3 bases from V and 10 bases from J, the junction contained 14 bases not matched to a gene. CDR3 length equals 16 residues. Per germline, CDR1 SSHAT and CDR2 FNYEAQ (reference sequence). CDR3 bases: TGTGCCAGCAGCTTGACGTCCGGACTAGCACCAGGGGAGCAGTTCTTC. This encodes CASSLTSGLAPGEQFF.

This clonotype occurred many times. The chain recombines TRBV29-1 with TRBJ1-2; a weak D match, TRBD1 (6 bases). CDR1 and CDR2 from the germline V gene are SQVTM and ANQGSEA. The CDR3 loop spans 14 amino acids. V gave up 4 bases and J gave up 1 base, with 13 bases separating them. In nucleotides, the CDR3 is TGCAGCGTTGCTGGACAGAATATTAACTATGGCTACACCTTC. The encoded protein is CSVAGQNINYGYTF. The full variable domain, rest sourced from reference TRBV29-1 and TRBJ1-2, is SAVISQKPSRDICQRGTSLTIQCQVDSQVTMMFWYRQQPGQSLTLIATANQGSEATYESGFVIDKFPISRPNLTFSTLTVSNMSPEDSSIYLCSVAGQNINYGYTFGSGTRLTVV.

This clonotype appeared a few times. This chain uses TRBV5-6 with TRBJ1-1; D gene ambiguous. The CDR3 runs 11 residues. Per germline, CDR1 SGHDT and CDR2 YYEEEE. Trimming shortened V by 4 bases and J by 6 bases, and 7 bases separated the two germline ends. In DNA, the CDR3 is TGTGCCAGCAGCCGGGCCCCTGAAGCTTTCTTT. Translating it yields CASSRAPEAFF.

This clonotype was observed at least ten times. The chain recombines TRBV29-1 with TRBJ2-3, with D perhaps TRBD1 (5 bases). The CDR3 covers 12 residues. V lost 4 bases to trimming and J lost 3 bases, with 8 bases between them. CDR1 is SQVTM and CDR2 is ANQGSEA in the germline V gene. The CDR3 protein is CSVGGLTDTQYF. In DNA form, the CDR3 reads TGCAGCGTTGGGGGCTTGACAGATACGCAGTATTTT.

The sample holds many counts of this clonotype. This chain links TRBV7-8 with TRBJ2-7, with D maybe TRBD1 (5 bases). Germline V gene data show CDR1 as SGHVS and CDR2 as FQNEAQ. This CDR3 contains 16 residues. V was trimmed by 3 bases and J by 5 bases, leaving 20 bases between them. CDR3 coding DNA: TGTGCCAGCAGCTTTTTGGATGTGGCAGGGCCCCACGAGCAGTACTTC. Amino acids: CASSFLDVAGPHEQYF.